These 21 T cell receptor beta chains were all obtained from the same sample, sequenced in a study of T cell repertoires in cytomegalovirus infection. No cognate antigen is known for these TCRs. MiXCR, applied by TCRdb to the reads, yields one record per CDR3 protein. This sample has approximately 390,000 distinct CDR3 sequences, with about 32% found just once. Sequencing was performed on cultured PBMCs, taken from culture after CMV antigen stimulation. All receptors come from a human donor in good health (CMV status not recorded). Some clones in this sample may be carry-over from other donors' samples.

This clonotype was observed a single time. V is TRBV7-4 and J is TRBJ2-1; unclear D gene. V was pared by 1 base and J by 10 bases, with 14 bases between. This CDR3 spans 14 amino acids. Germline V gene sequence: CDR1 SGHVT, CDR2 SQSDAQ. The CDR3 protein is CASSLVGSPGEQFF. DNA for the CDR3: TGTGCCAGCAGCTTAGTTGGCTCCCCCGGCGAGCAGTTCTTC. Supplemented by reference TRBV7-4 and TRBJ2-1, the full variable domain reads GAGVSQSPRYKVAKRGRDVALRCDSISGHVTLYWYRQTLGQGSEVLTYSQSDAQRDKSGRPSGRFSAERPERSVSTLKIQRTEQGDSAVYLCASSLVGSPGEQFFGPGTRLTVL.

The chain employs TRBV7-2 and TRBJ2-3, with no clear D. V was shortened by 1 base and J by 2 bases, with 10 bases between the two germline ends. CDR1 is SGHTA and CDR2 is FQGNSA in the germline V gene. CDR3 length equals 15 residues. This CDR3 reads CASSLVPADTDTQYF. The CDR3 nucleotides are TGTGCCAGCAGCTTAGTACCCGCGGACACAGATACGCAGTATTTT.

This clonotype was found a few times. The CDR3 DNA is TGTGCCAGCAGCCTGAGGACTAGCGGGAGGGGCTCCTACAATGAGCAGTTCTTC. Residues: CASSLRTSGRGSYNEQFF. V is TRBV7-2 and J is TRBJ2-1, with 15 bases that match TRBD2. This CDR3 comprises 18 residues. Germline V gene data show CDR1 as SGHTA and CDR2 as FQGNSA. Trimming at V came to 5 bases and at J to 0 bases, leaving 5 bases not matched to a gene.

This clonotype was observed a few times. This chain links TRBV19 with TRBJ1-5; D may be TRBD1 (5 bases). The V gene's germline CDR1 is LNHDA and CDR2 SQIVND (reference sequence). V lost 1 base, J lost 1 base, and 8 bases lay in between. The CDR3 is 15 amino acids. CDR3 sequence reads: CASSIGWGSNQPQHF. CDR3 coding DNA: TGTGCCAGTAGTATAGGCTGGGGGAGCAATCAGCCCCAGCATTTT.

This sequence joins TRBV12-3 or TRBV12-4 and TRBJ2-3; 9 bases align to TRBD1. Trimming at V came to 6 bases and at J to 3 bases, leaving 19 bases not matched to a gene. The CDR3 is 19 residues long. The CDR3 bases are TGTGCCAGCAGCCTTCGGGGACAGGGTTTGAGACCGCGGACAGATACGCAGTATTTT. Its protein is CASSLRGQGLRPRTDTQYF.

This chain joins TRBV12-3 or TRBV12-4 and TRBJ1-1, with D unclear. The germline V and J ends were trimmed by 1 base and 4 bases, with 13 bases remaining between them. The CDR3 has 15 residues. CDR3 coding DNA: TGTGCCAGCAGTTTAGGTGTAGGGAAAGCCACTGAAGCTTTCTTT. This sequence encodes CASSLGVGKATEAFF.

This clonotype has only a few counts. V is TRBV24-1 and J is TRBJ2-5; D is tentatively TRBD1 or TRBD2 (5 bases each). The length of the CDR3 is 15 residues. The germline V gene has CDR1 KGHDR and CDR2 SFDVKD. Trimming took off 1 base at V and 5 bases at J, with 13 bases between the two ends. CDR3 residues: CATSDLSAGTETQYF. The CDR3 DNA is TGTGCCACCAGTGATTTATCGGCAGGGACGGAGACCCAGTACTTC.

The chain couples TRBV20-1 to TRBJ2-3; TRBD2 agrees at 8 bases. Germline loops: CDR1 DFQATT, CDR2 SNEGSKA (reference sequence). CDR3 length: 14 amino acids. The J segment lost 5 bases and the V segment lost 3 bases, leaving 7 bases of the junction unmatched. CDR3 loop: CSASSGSVGDTQYF. CDR3 DNA sequence: TGCAGTGCTAGCAGCGGGAGTGTCGGAGATACGCAGTATTTT.

The J gene is TRBJ1-6, the V gene TRBV27; D is perhaps TRBD1 (6 bases). Trimming shortened V by 2 bases and J by 7 bases, and 15 bases separated the two germline ends. The CDR3 loop spans 16 amino acids. In germline, CDR1 is MNHEY, CDR2 SMNVEV (reference sequence). CDR3 DNA: TGTGCCAGCAGTTTAAAAAGCGGACAGTTAAATTCACCCCTCCACTTT. Translating it yields CASSLKSGQLNSPLHF.

A few counts support this clonotype. This sequence joins TRBV6-2 or TRBV6-3 and TRBJ2-5; D remains unclear. The V gene lost 6 bases and the J gene lost 1 base, with 15 bases spanning the gap. This CDR3 is built from 15 residues. Germline V gene lookup returns CDR1 MNHEY and CDR2 SVGEGT. DNA for the CDR3: TGTGCCAGCAGCCCCGACCGATACCCCCAAGAGACCCAGTACTTC. It codes for CASSPDRYPQETQYF.

This clonotype was recorded at least ten times. The chain links TRBV7-2 to TRBJ2-6, with 9 bases fitting TRBD2. This CDR3 has 19 amino acids. Germline lookup yields CDR1 SGHTA and CDR2 FQGNSA. The V and J ends lost 4 bases and 0 bases, in that order; junction bases with no gene match: 10. CDR3 in DNA: TGTGCCAGCAGCTCCTCGCCGACTAGCGGTATCTCTGGGGCCAACGTCCTGACTTTC. It specifies CASSSSPTSGISGANVLTF.

The chain links TRBV15 to TRBJ2-7; 8 positions agree with TRBD1. CDR3 length: 13 residues. Per germline, CDR1 LNHNV and CDR2 YYDKDF (reference sequence). With V trimmed by 1 base and J by 6 bases, 2 bases remained unmatched. The CDR3 is CATSRVGTGEQYV. CDR3 nucleotides: TGTGCCACCAGCAGAGTCGGGACAGGCGAGCAGTACGTC.

The chain uses TRBV7-2 and TRBJ2-7, with D hard to call. The CDR3 consists of 13 residues. V was trimmed by 4 bases and J by 3 bases, leaving 10 bases between them. Germline lookup yields CDR1 SGHTA and CDR2 FQGNSA. This CDR3 is CASSCGGIYEQYF. The CDR3 DNA follows: TGTGCCAGCAGCTGTGGTGGTATCTACGAGCAGTACTTC.

The chain uses TRBV7-6 and TRBJ2-3; 10 positions match TRBD1. CDR3 length equals 15 residues. V shed 2 bases, J shed 4 bases, and the junction held 3 bases outside the gene matches. Germline V lookup: CDR1 SGHVS, CDR2 FNYEAQ. CDR3 region: CASSLRQGAPDTQYF. The CDR3 DNA is TGTGCCAGCAGCTTAAGACAGGGGGCCCCAGATACGCAGTATTTT.

The genes are TRBV2 and TRBJ1-1, with TRBD1 matching 7 bases. Germline V lookup: CDR1 SNHLY, CDR2 FYNNEI. This CDR3 has 13 residues. V gave up 7 bases and J gave up 6 bases; unmatched junction bases: 8. Here the CDR3 reads CASKGGGTAEAFF. CDR3 nucleotides: TGTGCCAGCAAAGGAGGGGGCACAGCTGAAGCTTTCTTT. The whole variable domain, remainder taken from reference TRBV2 and TRBJ1-1, is EPEVTQTPSHQVTQMGQEVILRCVPISNHLYFYWYRQILGQKVEFLVSFYNNEISEKSEIFDDQFSVERPDGSNFTLKIRSTKLEDSAMYFCASKGGGTAEAFFGQGTRLTVV.

The rearrangement joins TRBV28 to TRBJ2-7; perhaps TRBD1 as D (6 bases). The germline gives CDR1 MDHEN, CDR2 SYDVKM. The V end lost 8 bases, the J end lost 6 bases, and 20 bases lay between the germline ends. The CDR3 consists of 14 residues. CDR3 in DNA: TGTGCCAGCGGTGCAGGGGACCCCCGAGGCGAGCAGTACTTC. This sequence encodes CASGAGDPRGEQYF.

This clonotype was seen only a few times. This chain joins TRBV20-1 and TRBJ2-1; the match to TRBD1 covers 9 bases. From germline, CDR1 is DFQATT and CDR2 SNEGSKA (reference sequence). The length of the CDR3 is 15 residues. J was trimmed by 6 bases and V by 2 bases; bases with no gene match: 8. The DNA for the CDR3 is TGCAGTGCTAGACAGCCCGGGACAGGGACCAATGAGCAGTTCTTC. Its protein is CSARQPGTGTNEQFF.

This clonotype was counted a single time. This chain connects TRBV29-1 to TRBJ2-7; D is possibly TRBD1 (5 bases). This CDR3 is 14 amino acids long. The V gene lost 7 bases and the J gene lost 4 bases, with 20 bases spanning the gap. Germline CDR1 SQVTM, CDR2 ANQGSEA. The DNA of the CDR3 is TGCAGCGCTCGAACTCAGACAGTAGTTTACGAGCAGTACTTC. It translates to CSARTQTVVYEQYF.

The CDR3 region has the DNA TGTGCCAGCAGTTTAGCAGGGGGGAGGGGAGGCACTGAAGCTTTCTTT. It encodes CASSLAGGRGGTEAFF. This rearrangement joins TRBV12-3 or TRBV12-4 to TRBJ1-1; tentative D call: TRBD1 (6 bases). V was pared by 0 bases and J by 4 bases, with 15 bases between. CDR3 length: 16 amino acids.

This sequence joins TRBV6-8 and TRBJ1-3; possible D gene TRBD1, 6 bases. V lost 5 bases and J 0 bases, leaving 14 bases between the germline ends. CDR3 length: 16 amino acids. Germline-derived CDR1 and CDR2 are MNHGY and SAAAGT. The CDR3 nucleotides read TGTGCCAGCAGTCCCGGGACACGAACCTCTGGAAACACCATATATTTT. The encoded protein is CASSPGTRTSGNTIYF.

This clonotype appeared a single time. The chain links TRBV7-2 to TRBJ1-5; D possibly corresponds to TRBD1 (6 bases). This CDR3 region has 18 residues. Looked up from germline, CDR1 is SGHTA and CDR2 is FQGNSA. Trimming removed 3 bases at V and 0 bases at J, with 18 bases between. CDR3 in amino acids: CASSFMTPGQHSNQPQHF. The CDR3 nucleotides read TGTGCCAGCAGCTTCATGACCCCCGGACAGCATAGCAATCAGCCCCAGCATTTT.